The 15 T cell receptor beta chains presented below share a single source sample, sequenced in a study of CD8 T cells in Susac syndrome. Random hexamers were used to reverse transcribe the RNA input (about 0.5 to 1 ug). MiXCR, applied by TCRdb to the immunoSEQ multiplex PCR reads, yields one record per CDR3 protein. The sample has nearly 200,000 distinct CDR3 sequences, about 95% seen once; the top ten hold 0.093%. The sample taken for sequencing was CD4+ T cells from PBMCs. These TCRs come from a human donor with multiple sclerosis.

The chain uses TRBV30 and TRBJ1-5, with D possibly matching TRBD1 (5 bases). Germline CDR1 is GTSNPN and CDR2 is SVGIG (reference sequence). The V and J ends lost 3 bases and 4 bases respectively, with 7 bases between them. CDR3 length: 12 amino acids. CDR3 bases: TGTGCCTGGAGGACAGCAAATCAGCCCCAGCATTTT. Translated: CAWRTANQPQHF.

The CDR3 nucleotides are TGTGCCATCCGGGACAGTTCCTATGGCTACACCTTC. Its translation is CAIRDSSYGYTF. V gene TRBV7-9 combines with J gene TRBJ1-2; TRBD1 aligns across 7 bases. The trim removed 10 bases at V and 4 bases at J, leaving 6 bases unmatched. CDR1 is SEHNR, CDR2 FQNEAQ, per germline (reference sequence). There are 12 residues in the CDR3.

This chain connects TRBV24-1 to TRBJ2-3, with D possibly called TRBD1 or TRBD2 (6 bases each). Germline V gene lookup returns CDR1 KGHDR and CDR2 SFDVKD. The CDR3 has 16 residues. Trimming cost V 7 bases and J 9 bases, with 25 bases left between them. The CDR3 DNA is TGTGCCACCAGCGACCTTGGGGGCGGGGCCTCCGGGACGCAGTATTTT. This encodes CATSDLGGGASGTQYF.

The CDR3 coding sequence is TGTGCCTGGGCTCGGGACAGCTCCTACAATGAGCAGTTCTTC. Translating it yields CAWARDSSYNEQFF. The rearrangement uses TRBV30 and TRBJ2-1; TRBD1 matches 7 bases. V was clipped by 5 bases and J by 0 bases; unmatched bases: 4. The germline gives CDR1 GTSNPN, CDR2 SVGIG (reference sequence). The CDR3 sequence is 14 residues long.

This rearrangement joins TRBV30 to TRBJ1-1; TRBD1 might be the D (6 bases). V dropped 7 bases and J dropped 0 bases, with 15 bases sitting between them. Germline V gives CDR1 GTSNPN, CDR2 SVGIG (reference sequence). The CDR3 is 14 residues long. CDR3 residues: CASARGRMNTEAFF. CDR3 in DNA: TGTGCCTCGGCCAGGGGACGGATGAACACTGAAGCTTTCTTT.

The chain uses TRBV20-1 and TRBJ2-7, with 10 bases fitting TRBD1. The CDR3 spans 15 residues. Germline CDR1 reads DFQATT; CDR2 reads SNEGSKA (reference sequence). V shed 5 bases and J 1 base; nucleotides not matched to a gene: 8. CDR3 sequence (DNA): TGCAGTGCTGCTACAGGACAGGGGGGATCCTACGAGCAGTACTTC. This encodes CSAATGQGGSYEQYF.

V is TRBV27 and J is TRBJ2-1; maybe TRBD1 (6 bases). This CDR3 is 15 amino acids long. Germline V gene data show CDR1 as MNHEY and CDR2 as SMNVEV (reference sequence). V was cut by 6 bases and J by 10 bases, with 22 bases left in between. For the CDR3, the DNA is TGTGCCAGCAGCCAGGGGACGACGGAAACAAGGGAGCAGTTCTTC. Translating it yields CASSQGTTETREQFF.

The gene calls are TRBV29-1 and TRBJ2-1; 10 positions agree with TRBD2. The germline gives CDR1 SQVTM, CDR2 ANQGSEA. Trimming removed 4 bases from V and 0 bases from J; junction bases left unmatched: 6. The CDR3 sequence is 16 residues long. The CDR3 region has the DNA TGCAGCGTTGTTGTTCTAGCGGGGGCCTCCTACAATGAGCAGTTCTTC. This encodes CSVVVLAGASYNEQFF.

The chain uses TRBV20-1 and TRBJ2-3; 12 bases are a match to TRBD2. Trimming at V came to 3 bases and at J to 4 bases, leaving 14 bases not matched to a gene. There are 18 residues in the CDR3. Germline assignment: CDR1 DFQATT and CDR2 SNEGSKA (reference sequence). The chain's CDR3 is CSASGLAGGPVIADTQYF. The CDR3 coding sequence is TGCAGTGCTAGTGGGCTAGCGGGGGGGCCGGTGATTGCAGATACGCAGTATTTT.

This rearrangement joins TRBV29-1 to TRBJ1-5; D is unresolved. Looked up from germline, CDR1 is SQVTM and CDR2 is ANQGSEA. This CDR3 is 12 amino acids long. V was clipped by 2 bases and J by 7 bases, with 9 bases between them. The CDR3 DNA follows: TGCAGCGTTGAAAGCCCGAACCAGCCCCAGCATTTT. This translates into CSVESPNQPQHF.

CDR3 residues: CASSSPSGRANEQFF. The CDR3 nucleotides read TGTGCCAGCAGCTCCCCTAGCGGGAGGGCCAATGAGCAGTTCTTC. This chain links TRBV6-6 with TRBJ2-1, with 12 bases identical to TRBD2. Germline V CDR1 and CDR2: MNHNY, SVGAGI (reference sequence). The J segment lost 6 bases and the V segment lost 6 bases, leaving 6 bases of the junction unmatched. The CDR3 covers 15 residues.

The chain carries TRBV10-2 and TRBJ2-7; no clear D gene. V was pared by 8 bases and J by 0 bases, with 5 bases between. Germline loops: CDR1 WSHSY, CDR2 SAAADI. This CDR3 spans 11 amino acids. In DNA, the CDR3 is TGCGCCAGCGTAGGCTCCTACGAGCAGTACTTC. The encoded protein is CASVGSYEQYF.

The gene calls are TRBV30 and TRBJ2-3; TRBD2 matches at 10 bases. The CDR3 loop spans 15 amino acids. V lost 3 bases, J lost 3 bases, and 6 bases stayed unmatched. CDR1 and CDR2 (germline): GTSNPN, SVGIG (reference sequence). CDR3 DNA sequence: TGTGCCTGGAGCGTAGCGGGGGGATTGACAGATACGCAGTATTTT. This gives the protein CAWSVAGGLTDTQYF. Full variable domain (remainder filled in from reference TRBV30 and TRBJ2-3): SQTIHQWPATLVQPVGSPLSLECTVEGTSNPNLYWYRQAAGRGLQLLFYSVGIGQISSEVPQNLSASRPQDRQFILSSKKLLLSDSGFYLCAWSVAGGLTDTQYFGPGTRLTVL.

DNA for the CDR3: TGCAGTGCTAGAGCGGACACCTACAATGAGCAGTTCTTC. Protein product: CSARADTYNEQFF. The chain employs TRBV20-1 and TRBJ2-1; possible D gene TRBD1, 5 bases. This CDR3 contains 13 residues. Trimming cost V 1 base and J 2 bases, with 6 bases left between them. Germline lookup yields CDR1 DFQATT and CDR2 SNEGSKA (reference sequence).

This clonotype was seen a single time. This chain uses TRBV18 with TRBJ2-3, with 9 bases identical to TRBD2. V lost 8 bases to trimming and J lost 6 bases; unmatched junction nucleotides: 15. Germline V lookup: CDR1 KGHSH, CDR2 LQKENI. This CDR3 is 16 amino acids long. CDR3 bases: TGTGCCAGCCGACCTATGGCGGCTAGCGGGAAGGATACGCAGTATTTT. Residues: CASRPMAASGKDTQYF.